This is a list of T cell receptor beta chains from one sample in a study of PD-1 blockade in classical Hodgkin lymphoma. TCRdb's table, derived via immunoSEQ multiplex PCR, lists solely in-frame clones and lacks some. The sample lists roughly 20,000 clones, around nine tenths occurring once. Material: CD8+ T cells from blood. These receptors were taken from a human donor with classical Hodgkin lymphoma. The CDR3 runs from the conserved cysteine through the conserved F or W. Each record gives: clone size, D gene, J gene, V gene, CDR3 DNA, CDR3 protein. The D gene is left open where the match is weak. Clone size is shown for a subset of rows, as once, few, many or a class of expanded clone.

- - TRBJ1-3 TRBV4-1 TGCGCCAGCAGCCAGGGCCCGAGCAAGGATCAAGATTTT CASSQGPSKDQDF
few - TRBJ2-1 TRBV7-9 TGTGCCAGCAGCTTTACCCTTAATGAGCAGTTCTTC CASSFTLNEQFF
- - TRBJ1-3 TRBV5-6 TGTGCCAGCAGCTTGGGTAGGGGCAGCTCTGGAAACACCATATATTTT CASSLGRGSSGNTIYF
- TRBD1 TRBJ1-1 TRBV18 TGTGCCAGCTCATCAAAACAGGGGGCAGTCGCTGAAGCTTTCTTT CASSSKQGAVAEAFF
few TRBD1 TRBJ1-1 TRBV2 TGTGCCAGCAGTTCGGACAGGGTGAACACTGAAGCTTTCTTT CASSSDRVNTEAFF
- - TRBJ2-1 TRBV7-9 TGTGCCAGCAGGTATCCCGGGGGCGAGCAGTTCTTC CASRYPGGEQFF
- - TRBJ1-4 TRBV10-3 TGTGCCATCAGTGATCCGGGAACCAGCAGGGGAGCAGGAGAAAAACTGTTTTTT CAISDPGTSRGAGEKLFF
once - TRBJ2-5 TRBV7-6 TGTGCCAGCAGCTTATCCCTTATCCGGGAGACCCAGTACTTC CASSLSLIRETQYF
- - TRBJ1-2 TRBV5-1 TGCGCCAGCAGCTTAATCGGGGCTAAGGAGAATGGCTACACCTTC CASSLIGAKENGYTF
- TRBD2 TRBJ2-1 TRBV5-1 TGCGCCAGCAGCCTGGGACTAGCGGGATACAATGAGCAGTTCTTC CASSLGLAGYNEQFF
once TRBD1 TRBJ1-1 TRBV5-6 TGTGCCAGCAGCTTCCCCGGGACAGGGGGCCGGGAGTTTTATGCTTTCTTT CASSFPGTGGREFYAFF
- TRBD1 TRBJ1-1 TRBV9 TGTGCCAGCAGCGTAGAAGGACAGGGGGTTACTGAAGCTTTCTTT CASSVEGQGVTEAFF
- - TRBJ2-1 TRBV19 TGTGCCAGTAGTATGCTGGGACCATACAATGAGCAGTTCTTC CASSMLGPYNEQFF
once - TRBJ2-2 TRBV23-1 TGCGCCAGCAGTCAAAGGCCAGGGGCTGCCGGGGAGCTGTTTTTT CASSQRPGAAGELFF
- - TRBJ1-1 TRBV29-1 TGCAGCGCCCGGAGGGGGGAATTCACTGAAGCTTTCTTT CSARRGEFTEAFF
few TRBD2 TRBJ2-4 TRBV7-9 TGTGCCAGCAGCCCTGGGCCAGGGAGGGACATTCAGTACTTC CASSPGPGRDIQYF
- - TRBJ2-3 TRBV5-1 TGCGCCAGCAGAAGAGGGACCCCCACAGATACGCAGTATTTT CASRRGTPTDTQYF
- TRBD1 TRBJ2-7 TRBV9 TGTGCCAGCAGCCCGGGGGGACAGGGGTACGAGCAGTACTTC CASSPGGQGYEQYF
- TRBD1 TRBJ2-7 TRBV4-1 TGCGCCAGCAGCTCCCAGACAGGGGAGGACGAGCAGTACTTC CASSSQTGEDEQYF
- TRBD2 TRBJ2-1 TRBV7-6 TGTGCCAGCAGCCCAACTAGCGGGGGGGCGGATGAGCAGTTCTTC CASSPTSGGADEQFF
- - TRBJ1-1 TRBV4-2 TGTGCCAGCAGCCACACAGTGAACACTGAAGCTTTCTTT CASSHTVNTEAFF
- - TRBJ1-1 TRBV7-9 TGTGCCAGCAGCGCCACCGGGTTTGAAGCTTTCTTT CASSATGFEAFF
- - TRBJ1-3 TRBV11-2 TGTGCCAGCAGCTCCGACGGGGTCAAAAACACCATATATTTT CASSSDGVKNTIYF
few - TRBJ2-2 TRBV4-1 TGCGCCAGCAGCCAGCAGTCACGTTCCGGGGAGCTGTTTTTT CASSQQSRSGELFF
- - TRBJ2-5 TRBV9 TGTGCCAGCAGCGGGTTGAGCGGGCGAAACCAAGAGACCCAGTACTTC CASSGLSGRNQETQYF
- TRBD1 TRBJ1-5 TRBV19 TGTGCCAGTAGTATAGCCAGGGGGCGCGTGAGCAATCAGCCCCAGCATTTT CASSIARGRVSNQPQHF
- TRBD1 TRBJ1-5 TRBV7-9 TGTGCCAGCAGCGCGGGACAGGTTAGCAATCAGCCCCAGCATTTT CASSAGQVSNQPQHF
- - TRBJ1-1 TRBV5-6 TGTGCCAGCAGCCCCCCAAGCCTGAACACTGAAGCTTTCTTT CASSPPSLNTEAFF
- - TRBJ2-4 TRBV5-8 TGTGCCAGCAGCTTGTTTGCGGGATTGGCCAAAAACATTCAGTACTTC CASSLFAGLAKNIQYF